The present T cell receptor (beta chain) was sequenced within a study of shared clonotypes between healthy human individuals. The CDR3 totals 13 residues. From germline, CDR1 is LNHDA and CDR2 SQIVND (reference sequence). Trimming pared 3 bases from V and 3 bases from J, leaving 8 bases between. Repertoires were generated with immunoSEQ multiplex PCR, while TCRdb's copy carries only in-frame clones and drops some. The sample yields some 1,900,000 clones, about 95% seen once. Naive-designated CD8 cells lacked CD45RO, were positively enriched for CCR7, and omitted terminally differentiated effector memory CD45RA+ cells.

The clonotype comes from a man in his late teens or twenties in good health. The rearrangement uses TRBV19 and TRBJ1-2; no firm D call. Sequenced sample: naive CD8+ T cells sorted from blood. The CDR3 nucleotides read TGTGCCAGTAGTATCTTAACAGACTATGGCTACACCTTC. Translation: CASSILTDYGYTF.